A single T cell receptor beta chain is shown here with its context. The data are from a study of shared clonotypes between healthy human individuals. CDR3 size: 14 residues. CDR1 is MNHEY and CDR2 is SVGAGI in the germline V gene. V gave up 5 bases and J gave up 1 base, with 11 bases separating them. The method was immunoSEQ multiplex PCR; TCRdb's version includes in-frame clones alone and lacks a portion of them. Counted here are around 690,000 clones, roughly 91% occurring once; the ten biggest clones make up around a third. The sample taken for sequencing was memory CD8+ T cells from PBMCs. The sample's subset: CD45RO+ cells pooled with CCR7-negative TemRA cells. The chain carries TRBV6-5 and TRBJ1-1; the D is unclear. This receptor was taken from a man aged 18 to 35 in good health. Some clones in this sample may be carry-over from other donors' samples. The CDR3 DNA sequence: TGTGCCAGCAGTCAGCAGGTACAGAACACTGAAGCTTTCTTT. Residues: CASSQQVQNTEAFF.